Following are 19 T cell receptor beta chains from one sample sequenced in a study of T cell repertoires in cytomegalovirus infection. From the reads, TCRdb called clonotypes with MiXCR, one entry per CDR3 protein. Of around 140,000 distinct CDR3 sequences in the sample, roughly 6% were seen once. The sequenced sample consisted of PBMCs. The receptor set was obtained from a human donor in good health (CMV status not recorded). Some clones in this sample may be carry-over from other donors' samples.

The chain combines TRBV29-1 with TRBJ1-5, with unresolved D. Trimming left V 4 bases short and J 7 bases short, with 14 bases between. Germline assignment: CDR1 SQVTM and CDR2 ANQGSEA. The CDR3 covers 13 residues. This CDR3 is CSVGFEVNQPQHF. CDR3 bases: TGCAGCGTTGGGTTTGAAGTTAACCAGCCCCAGCATTTT.

The table lists this clonotype with many counts. The chain is built from TRBV2 and TRBJ2-7, with 8 nucleotides matching TRBD1. Germline CDR1 is SNHLY and CDR2 is FYNNEI. The V and J ends lost 4 bases and 5 bases, in that order; junction bases with no gene match: 16. The CDR3 consists of 17 residues. The CDR3 DNA follows: TGTGCCAGCAGTGGAGACCGGGACAGGCCGACCCCCAACGAGCAGTACTTC. The encoded protein is CASSGDRDRPTPNEQYF. Complete variable domain (other parts from reference TRBV2 and TRBJ2-7): EPEVTQTPSHQVTQMGQEVILRCVPISNHLYFYWYRQILGQKVEFLVSFYNNEISEKSEIFDDQFSVERPDGSNFTLKIRSTKLEDSAMYFCASSGDRDRPTPNEQYFGPGTRLTVT.

This clonotype appeared a few times. This sequence joins TRBV7-9 and TRBJ1-2, with 7 bases lining up with TRBD1. The CDR3 covers 14 residues. Germline V gene lookup returns CDR1 SEHNR and CDR2 FQNEAQ (reference sequence). Trimming took 5 bases from V and 2 from J; bases not matched to a gene: 5. CDR3 loop: CASSGGTDNYGYTF. CDR3 bases: TGTGCCAGCAGCGGCGGGACAGACAACTATGGCTACACCTTC.

This clonotype came up a few times. For the CDR3, the DNA is TGTGCCAGCAGTGATGAAGCTAGCGGGGGTTCCTACGAGCAGTACTTC. Residues: CASSDEASGGSYEQYF. The rearrangement uses TRBV2 and TRBJ2-7; TRBD2 agrees at 10 bases. Germline V gives CDR1 SNHLY, CDR2 FYNNEI. The CDR3 consists of 16 residues. The junction had 6 bases not matched to a gene; V was cut back by 3 bases and J by 1 base.

This clonotype appeared many times. V gene TRBV5-5 combines with J gene TRBJ2-2; D is uncertain. This CDR3 contains 14 residues. V lost 4 bases and J lost 6, with 13 bases in between. In germline, CDR1 is SGHKS, CDR2 YYEKEE (reference sequence). The CDR3 reads CASSPLPGAGELFF. The CDR3 nucleotides read TGTGCCAGCAGCCCACTCCCGGGCGCCGGGGAGCTGTTTTTT.

There are many counts of this clonotype. The chain recombines TRBV6-2 or TRBV6-3 with TRBJ1-1; 9 bases are shared with TRBD1. The V gene's germline CDR1 is MNHEY and CDR2 SVGEGT. V was pared by 6 bases and J by 10 bases, with 6 bases of the junction left unmatched. The CDR3 sequence is 12 residues long. CDR3 loop: CASSRTGGSAFF. The CDR3 DNA reads as TGTGCCAGCAGCCGCACAGGGGGCTCAGCTTTCTTT.

The sample holds many counts of this clonotype. The chain recombines TRBV7-6 with TRBJ2-2; a weak D match, TRBD1 (6 bases). V gave up 6 bases and J gave up 2 bases, with 13 bases separating them. The germline gives CDR1 SGHVS, CDR2 FNYEAQ. The CDR3 has 15 residues. CDR3 DNA sequence: TGTGCCAGCAGATCCGGGACACAAAACACCGGGGAGCTGTTTTTT. Its translation is CASRSGTQNTGELFF.

This clonotype was seen ten or more times. The rearrangement joins TRBV27 to TRBJ1-2, with D uncertain. The CDR3 is made up of 13 amino acids. CDR1 is MNHEY, CDR2 SMNVEV, per germline (reference sequence). The germline V and J ends were trimmed by 0 bases and 7 bases, with 9 bases remaining between them. DNA for the CDR3: TGTGCCAGCAGTTTATCGGTAGGGAGTGGCTACACCTTC. It specifies CASSLSVGSGYTF.

CDR3 sequence: CASSAGTGANVLTF. CDR3 nucleotide sequence: TGTGCCAGTAGCGCAGGAACCGGGGCCAACGTCCTGACTTTC. This rearrangement joins TRBV19 to TRBJ2-6, with D unresolved. The CDR3 spans 14 residues. V was shortened by 6 bases and J by 4 bases, with 10 bases between the two germline ends. CDR1 and CDR2 from the germline V gene are LNHDA and SQIVND (reference sequence).

This clonotype came up many times. The chain recombines TRBV20-1 with TRBJ2-7; a weak D match, TRBD1 (6 bases). From germline, CDR1 is DFQATT and CDR2 SNEGSKA (reference sequence). The germline V and J ends were trimmed by 5 bases and 1 base, with 15 bases remaining between them. The CDR3 is made up of 14 amino acids. The CDR3 coding sequence is TGCAGTGCTCTGCCAGGACAGATTTCCTACGAGCAGTACTTC. This sequence encodes CSALPGQISYEQYF.

This clonotype has a count of ten or more. V gene TRBV7-2 combines with J gene TRBJ1-5; 9 nucleotides line up with TRBD1. Germline loops: CDR1 SGHTA, CDR2 FQGNSA. The CDR3 runs 16 residues. Trimming at V came to 5 bases and at J to 4 bases, leaving 9 bases not matched to a gene. The CDR3, as DNA: TGTGCCAGCAGCCTGTCTAAGGACAGGGGAAATCAGCCCCAGCATTTT. The encoded protein is CASSLSKDRGNQPQHF.

This clonotype was recorded at least ten times. DNA of the CDR3: TGTGCCAGCAGCGTGCGCCCGAGACAGGGGGCGCGGTCCTACAATGAGCAGTTCTTC. Encoded protein: CASSVRPRQGARSYNEQFF. V is TRBV11-2 and J is TRBJ2-1; 10 positions match TRBD1. The V and J ends lost 5 bases and 1 base, in that order; junction bases with no gene match: 14. Germline V CDR1 and CDR2: SGHAT, FQNNGV. This CDR3 spans 19 amino acids.

This clonotype turned up a few times. In DNA, the CDR3 is TGTGCCAGCAGTGCCGGGACAGGGGGCGTAGATACGCAGTATTTT. Amino acids: CASSAGTGGVDTQYF. The chain combines TRBV2 with TRBJ2-3; 12 positions agree with TRBD1. With 4 bases clipped from V and 5 bases from J, the junction kept 4 bases outside the gene matches. The CDR3 is 15 residues long. The germline gives CDR1 SNHLY, CDR2 FYNNEI.

This clonotype was seen many times. The chain joins TRBV28 to TRBJ2-1, with 8 bases fitting TRBD2. With V trimmed by 3 bases and J by 12 bases, 13 bases remained unmatched. The length of the CDR3 is 15 residues. CDR1 and CDR2 (germline): MDHEN, SYDVKM. CDR3 region: CASSLGLAGPSGQFF. The CDR3 coding sequence is TGTGCCAGCAGTTTGGGCCTAGCGGGCCCCTCGGGGCAGTTCTTC. The full variable domain, rest sourced from reference TRBV28 and TRBJ2-1, is DVKVTQSSRYLVKRTGEKVFLECVQDMDHENMFWYRQDPGLGLRLIYFSYDVKMKEKGDIPEGYSVSREKKERFSLILESASTNQTSMYLCASSLGLAGPSGQFFGPGTRLTVL.

This clonotype was recorded at least ten times. The V call is TRBV7-2, the J call TRBJ2-7, with a weak D call TRBD1 (6 bases). This CDR3 has 16 residues. The V and J ends lost 3 bases and 1 base respectively, with 16 bases between them. CDR1 SGHTA and CDR2 FQGNSA come from the germline V gene. CDR3 in amino acids: CASSFAGQSRSYEQYF. The CDR3 nucleotides read TGTGCCAGCAGCTTTGCCGGACAGTCTAGGTCCTACGAGCAGTACTTC.

The V and J genes are TRBV11-2 and TRBJ1-4, with 7 bases fitting TRBD1. The CDR3 covers 15 residues. Germline V lookup: CDR1 SGHAT, CDR2 FQNNGV. Losses at the gene ends were 6 bases for V and 8 bases for J; bases not matched to a gene: 12. The CDR3 reads CASSRRQGQREKLFF. The CDR3 DNA follows: TGTGCCAGCAGTAGGCGACAGGGACAAAGGGAAAAACTGTTTTTT.

With respect to this clonotype: A junction end diverges from the germline sequence, so it may reflect a read error. The chain links TRBV28 to TRBJ1-2; D perhaps matches TRBD1 (5 bases). Germline V gene lookup returns CDR1 MDHEN and CDR2 SYDVKM. The CDR3 is 16 amino acids. CDR3 residues: CASSRKERRAGNRLAF. CDR3 nucleotides: TGTGCCAGCAGCCGAAAAGAGCGGCGGGCAGGGAATAGATTAGCCTTC.

This clonotype was detected many times. This sequence joins TRBV20-1 and TRBJ1-1; the D is unclear. Germline CDR1 reads DFQATT; CDR2 reads SNEGSKA (reference sequence). Trimming shortened V by 0 bases and J by 3 bases, and 8 bases separated the two germline ends. This CDR3 comprises 13 residues. The CDR3 coding sequence is TGCAGTGCTAGAGATGAGGCGGACACTGAAGCTTTCTTT. Its protein product is CSARDEADTEAFF.

This clonotype was observed a handful of times. V is TRBV18 and J is TRBJ1-1, with D tentatively TRBD1 (6 bases). Germline V CDR1 and CDR2: KGHSH, LQKENI. The CDR3 loop spans 17 amino acids. V was shortened by 2 bases and J by 1 base, with 17 bases between the two germline ends. Written as DNA, the CDR3 is TGTGCCAGCTCACCAATGGTCTTGGGGGCGGGGAACACTGAAGCTTTCTTT. Its translation: CASSPMVLGAGNTEAFF. The full variable domain, completed using reference TRBV18 and TRBJ1-1, is NAGVMQNPRHLVRRRGQEARLRCSPMKGHSHVYWYRQLPEEGLKFMVYLQKENIIDESGMPKERFSAEFPKEGPSILRIQQVVRGDSAAYFCASSPMVLGAGNTEAFFGQGTRLTVV.